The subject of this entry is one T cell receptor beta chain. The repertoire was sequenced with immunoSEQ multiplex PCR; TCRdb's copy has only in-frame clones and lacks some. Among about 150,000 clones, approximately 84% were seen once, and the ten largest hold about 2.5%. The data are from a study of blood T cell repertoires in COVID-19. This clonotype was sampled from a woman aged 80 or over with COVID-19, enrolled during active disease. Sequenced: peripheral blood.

The CDR3, as DNA: TGTGCCAGCAGTTTCGCGGGGCCCAACAATGAGCAGTTCTTC. Translating it yields CASSFAGPNNEQFF. V gene TRBV27 combines with J gene TRBJ2-1, with a tentative D call TRBD2 (6 bases). This CDR3 spans 14 amino acids. Germline CDR1 is MNHEY and CDR2 is SMNVEV (reference sequence). V lost 3 bases and J 5 bases, leaving 11 bases between the germline ends.